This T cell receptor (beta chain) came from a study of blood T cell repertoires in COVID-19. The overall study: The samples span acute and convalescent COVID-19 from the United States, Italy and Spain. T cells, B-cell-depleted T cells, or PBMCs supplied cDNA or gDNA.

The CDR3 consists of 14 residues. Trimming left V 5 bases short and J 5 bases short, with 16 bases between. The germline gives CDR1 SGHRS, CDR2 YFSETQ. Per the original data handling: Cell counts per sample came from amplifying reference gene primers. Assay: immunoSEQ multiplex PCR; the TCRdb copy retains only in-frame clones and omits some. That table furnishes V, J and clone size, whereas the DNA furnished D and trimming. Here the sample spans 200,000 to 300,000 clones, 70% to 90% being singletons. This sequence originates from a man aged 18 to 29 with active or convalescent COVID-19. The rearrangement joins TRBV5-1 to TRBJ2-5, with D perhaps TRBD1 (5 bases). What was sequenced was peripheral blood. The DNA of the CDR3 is TGCGCCAGCAGGGAAGGCAGGGTGTGGGAGACCCAGTACTTC. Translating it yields CASREGRVWETQYF. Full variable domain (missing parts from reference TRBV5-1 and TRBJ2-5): KAGVTQTPRYLIKTRGQQVTLSCSPISGHRSVSWYQQTPGQGLQFLFEYFSETQRNKGNFPGRFSGRQFSNSRSEMNVSTLELGDSALYLCASREGRVWETQYFGPGTRLLVL.